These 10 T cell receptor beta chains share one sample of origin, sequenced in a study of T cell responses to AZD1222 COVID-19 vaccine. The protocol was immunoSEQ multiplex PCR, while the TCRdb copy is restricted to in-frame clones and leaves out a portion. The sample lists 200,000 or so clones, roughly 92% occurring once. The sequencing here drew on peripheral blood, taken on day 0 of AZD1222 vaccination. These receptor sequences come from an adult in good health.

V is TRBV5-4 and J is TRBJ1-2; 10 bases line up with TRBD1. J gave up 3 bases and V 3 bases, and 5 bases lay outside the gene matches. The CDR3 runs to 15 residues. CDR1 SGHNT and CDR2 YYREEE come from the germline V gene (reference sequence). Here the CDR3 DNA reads TGTGCCAGCAGCTCGAAAGGACAGGGGGACTATGGCTACACCTTC. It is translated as CASSSKGQGDYGYTF.

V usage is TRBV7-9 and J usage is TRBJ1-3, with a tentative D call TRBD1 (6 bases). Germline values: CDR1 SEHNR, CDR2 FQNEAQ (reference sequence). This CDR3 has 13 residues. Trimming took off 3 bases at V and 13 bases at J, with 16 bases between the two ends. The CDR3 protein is CASSFTGTTPIYF. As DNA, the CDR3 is TGTGCCAGCAGCTTCACCGGGACAACGCCTATATATTTT.

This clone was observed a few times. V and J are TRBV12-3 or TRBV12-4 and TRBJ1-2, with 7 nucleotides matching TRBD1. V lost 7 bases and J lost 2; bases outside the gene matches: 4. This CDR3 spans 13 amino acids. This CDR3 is CASTLDRNYGYTF. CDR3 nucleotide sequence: TGTGCCAGCACCCTGGACAGGAACTATGGCTACACCTTC.

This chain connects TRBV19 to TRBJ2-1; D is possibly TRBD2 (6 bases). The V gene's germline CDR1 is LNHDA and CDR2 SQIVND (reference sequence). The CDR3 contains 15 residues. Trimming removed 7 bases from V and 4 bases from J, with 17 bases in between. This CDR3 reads CASTLSGERYNEQFF. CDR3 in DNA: TGTGCCAGTACCCTCTCGGGGGAGAGGTACAATGAGCAGTTCTTC.

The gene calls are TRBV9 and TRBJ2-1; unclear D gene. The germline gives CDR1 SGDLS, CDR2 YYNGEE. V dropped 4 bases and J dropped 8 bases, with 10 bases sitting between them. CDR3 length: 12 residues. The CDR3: CASSPAQHEQFF. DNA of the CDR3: TGTGCCAGCAGCCCTGCCCAACATGAGCAGTTCTTC.

CDR3 bases: TGCAGCGTTGAAGGGGCGGAGCGAAAATCCTACAATGAGCAGTTCTTC. As protein: CSVEGAERKSYNEQFF. The chain is built from TRBV29-1 and TRBJ2-1; D gene uncertain. The CDR3 is 16 residues long. V was clipped by 1 base and J by 1 base, with 14 bases between them. Per germline, CDR1 SQVTM and CDR2 ANQGSEA.

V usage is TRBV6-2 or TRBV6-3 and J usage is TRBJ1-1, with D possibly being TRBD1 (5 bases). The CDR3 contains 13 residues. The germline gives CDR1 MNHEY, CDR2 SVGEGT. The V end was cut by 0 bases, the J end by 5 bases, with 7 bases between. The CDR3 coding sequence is TGTGCCAGCAGTTACTCGGGGGTGACTGAAGCTTTCTTT. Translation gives CASSYSGVTEAFF.

The CDR3 loop reads CASRGFQEPLRGQYF. Here the CDR3 DNA reads TGTGCCAGCAGGGGATTCCAGGAGCCCCTACGAGGGCAGTACTTC. The V call is TRBV7-9, the J call TRBJ2-7; D call uncertain. This CDR3 region has 15 residues. Germline loops: CDR1 SEHNR, CDR2 FQNEAQ (reference sequence). The V end lost 6 bases, the J end lost 9 bases, and 24 bases lay between the germline ends. Filled out from reference TRBV7-9 and TRBJ2-7, the complete variable domain reads DTGVSQNPRHKITKRGQNVTFRCDPISEHNRLYWYRQTLGQGPEFLTYFQNEAQLEKSRLLSDRFSAERPKGSFSTLEIQRTEQGDSAMYLCASRGFQEPLRGQYFGPGTRLTVT.

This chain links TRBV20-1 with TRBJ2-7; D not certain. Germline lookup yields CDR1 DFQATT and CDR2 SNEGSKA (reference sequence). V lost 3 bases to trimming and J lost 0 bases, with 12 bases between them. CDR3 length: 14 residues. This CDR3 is CSASLARSSYEQYF. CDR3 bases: TGCAGTGCTAGTTTGGCCAGGAGCTCCTACGAGCAGTACTTC.

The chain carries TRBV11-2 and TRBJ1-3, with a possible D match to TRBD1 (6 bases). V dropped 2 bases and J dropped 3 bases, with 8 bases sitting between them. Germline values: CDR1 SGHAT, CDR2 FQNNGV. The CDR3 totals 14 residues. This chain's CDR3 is CASSLWTDGNTIYF. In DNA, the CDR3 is TGTGCCAGCAGCTTATGGACAGATGGAAACACCATATATTTT.